One and the same sample provided the 13 T cell receptor beta chains below, sequenced in a study of cytomegalovirus exposure and HLA in healthy donors. The PCR used 60 Vbeta and 13 Jbeta primers. The data were produced by immunoSEQ multiplex PCR, yet TCRdb's version contains in-frame clones alone and is incomplete. Among 150,000 to 180,000 clones listed, approximately 80% were seen once. What was sequenced was PBMCs. Source of these receptors: a woman between 35 and 50 years old in good health and CMV-seronegative.

Of note for this clone: The conserved phenylalanine or tryptophan is not found at the CDR3 terminus, so this likely reflects a read error. The chain links TRBV13 to TRBJ1-2; no clear D. The germline gives CDR1 PRHDT, CDR2 FYEKMQ (reference sequence). The V end lost 3 bases, the J end lost 4 bases, and 18 bases lay between the germline ends. There are 16 residues in the CDR3. CDR3 in amino acids: CASSLSHRLLGYGYTL. The CDR3, as DNA: TGTGCCAGCAGCTTGTCCCACCGACTACTCGGCTATGGCTACACCCTC.

J is TRBJ1-2 and V is TRBV6-5; TRBD1 aligns across 9 bases. Germline CDR1 reads MNHEY; CDR2 reads SVGAGI. The CDR3 consists of 14 residues. V trimming: 1 base; J trimming: 5 bases; junction bases outside the gene matches: 2. CDR3 loop: CASSYFGTGYGYTF. The DNA for the CDR3 is TGTGCCAGCAGTTACTTTGGGACAGGGTATGGCTACACCTTC.

This CDR3 is CASSPLAGGAGTQYF. CDR3 nucleotide sequence: TGTGCCAGCAGTCCACTAGCGGGGGGTGCCGGGACCCAGTACTTC. This chain joins TRBV6-6 and TRBJ2-5, with 12 nucleotides matching TRBD2. The CDR3 runs 15 residues. The germline gives CDR1 MNHNY, CDR2 SVGAGI (reference sequence). V lost 5 bases, J lost 7 bases, and 8 bases stayed unmatched.

The chain couples TRBV4-2 to TRBJ2-1, with 10 bases matching TRBD2. There are 17 residues in the CDR3. Germline V gives CDR1 LGHNA, CDR2 YNFKEQ. V was pared by 1 base and J by 8 bases, with 11 bases of the junction left unmatched. CDR3 in DNA: TGTGCCAGCAGCCAAGGCCCGGCGGCTAGCGGGAGACATGAGCAGTTCTTC. Residues: CASSQGPAASGRHEQFF.

This chain uses TRBV6-6 with TRBJ2-4, with a possible D match to TRBD1 (6 bases). Germline V gene data show CDR1 as MNHNY and CDR2 as SVGAGI (reference sequence). Trimming took 8 bases from V and 0 from J, leaving 17 bases between them. The CDR3 runs to 16 residues. CDR3 in DNA: TGTGCCAGCGGGGGCTCCAGGGGATTAGCCAAAAACATTCAGTACTTC. This encodes CASGGSRGLAKNIQYF.

This clone was seen only a few times. This chain links TRBV6-5 with TRBJ2-5, with 7 bases aligning to TRBD2. This CDR3 is 15 amino acids long. Germline assignment: CDR1 MNHEY and CDR2 SVGAGI. J gave up 2 bases and V 2 bases, and 5 bases lay outside the gene matches. CDR3 in amino acids: CASSYGGTIQETQYF. The CDR3 DNA is TGTGCCAGCAGTTACGGGGGGACTATACAAGAGACCCAGTACTTC.

This chain links TRBV19 with TRBJ1-6, with TRBD1 matching over 7 bases. Losses at the gene ends were 5 bases for V and 7 bases for J; bases not matched to a gene: 5. The CDR3 loop spans 14 amino acids. The germline V gene encodes CDR1 LNHDA and CDR2 SQIVND (reference sequence). The CDR3 bases are TGTGCCAGTAGTGCCGCGGGACAGAATTCACCCCTCCACTTT. This codes for CASSAAGQNSPLHF.

The chain is built from TRBV19 and TRBJ1-2, with a tentative D call TRBD1 (5 bases). CDR1 is LNHDA and CDR2 is SQIVND in the germline V gene (reference sequence). Trimming stripped 4 bases from V and 3 bases from J, with 6 bases between. The CDR3 is made up of 12 amino acids. The CDR3: CASSRDYYGYTF. The CDR3 bases are TGTGCCAGTAGTAGGGACTACTATGGCTACACCTTC.

Worth noting for this clone: The conserved phenylalanine or tryptophan is not found at the CDR3 terminus, so this likely reflects a read error. The V and J genes are TRBV30 and TRBJ2-3, with a tentative D call TRBD2 (5 bases). V was cut by 1 base and J by 2 bases, with 22 bases left in between. CDR3 size: 18 residues. Germline values: CDR1 GTSNPN, CDR2 SVGIG (reference sequence). The CDR3: CAWSGGMRRGQITDTQYV. CDR3 nucleotides: TGTGCCTGGAGTGGGGGTATGAGACGGGGTCAGATCACAGATACGCAGTATGTT.

J is TRBJ1-4 and V is TRBV2, with D tentatively TRBD1 (6 bases). The V gene lost 0 bases and the J gene lost 0 bases, with 8 bases spanning the gap. Germline CDR1 reads SNHLY; CDR2 reads FYNNEI. This CDR3 has 16 residues. The CDR3 coding sequence is TGTGCCAGCAGTGAAGCAGGGGGGGCAACTAATGAAAAACTGTTTTTT. This gives the protein CASSEAGGATNEKLFF.

Only a few counts were recorded for this clone. The J gene is TRBJ2-3, the V gene TRBV28; D is uncertain. The CDR3 has 11 residues. V shed 5 bases and J shed 6 bases, with 6 bases lying between them. Germline assignment: CDR1 MDHEN and CDR2 SYDVKM. In DNA form, the CDR3 reads TGTGCCAGCAGTCCCGGGGATACGCAGTATTTT. It codes for CASSPGDTQYF.

The J gene is TRBJ1-1, the V gene TRBV5-4; TRBD1 matches at 8 bases. V trimming: 4 bases; J trimming: 1 base; junction bases outside the gene matches: 6. Per the germline V gene, CDR1 is SGHNT and CDR2 is YYREEE (reference sequence). The CDR3 is made up of 15 amino acids. The CDR3 reads CASSPTGGANTEAFF. For the CDR3, the DNA is TGTGCCAGCAGCCCCACAGGGGGAGCGAACACTGAAGCTTTCTTT.

V and J are TRBV7-6 and TRBJ1-2; 11 bases map to TRBD1. This CDR3 is 14 amino acids long. V lost 4 bases, J lost 8 bases, and 6 bases stayed unmatched. CDR1 is SGHVS and CDR2 is FNYEAQ in the germline V gene. The CDR3 region is CASSSGQGVVGYTF. The CDR3, as DNA: TGTGCCAGCAGCTCGGGACAGGGGGTGGTCGGCTACACCTTC.